These 18 T cell receptor beta chains were all obtained from the same sample, sequenced in a study of blood T cell repertoires in COVID-19. The table came from immunoSEQ multiplex PCR; TCRdb's copy has only in-frame clones and leaves some out. The sample shows approximately 180,000 clones, more than 65% of them seen only once. The specimen sequenced was PBMCs or T cells enriched from blood (not recorded which). The receptors were sampled from a man in his fifties who had recovered from COVID-19.

This clone was counted between two and nine times. The chain uses TRBV2 and TRBJ1-2; 11 positions match TRBD1. The V gene end was trimmed by 6 bases and the J gene end by 5 bases; junction bases not matched to a gene: 8. Per the germline V gene, CDR1 is SNHLY and CDR2 is FYNNEI. The CDR3 loop spans 15 amino acids. CDR3 bases: TGTGCCAGCAGACGGGACAGGGGGGCCTCATATGGCTACACCTTC. Amino acids: CASRRDRGASYGYTF. Combining the CDR3 with reference TRBV2 and TRBJ1-2 gives the whole variable domain EPEVTQTPSHQVTQMGQEVILRCVPISNHLYFYWYRQILGQKVEFLVSFYNNEISEKSEIFDDQFSVERPDGSNFTLKIRSTKLEDSAMYFCASRRDRGASYGYTFGSGTRLTVV.

CDR3: CASSLSNQGATEAFF. As DNA, the CDR3 is TGTGCCAGCAGTCTCTCAAATCAGGGGGCCACTGAAGCTTTCTTT. The V call is TRBV3-1 (or the pseudogene TRBV3-2), the J call TRBJ1-1; 8 positions agree with TRBD1. CDR3 length: 15 amino acids. Germline-derived CDR1 and CDR2 are LGHDT and YNNKEL (reference sequence). With 6 bases clipped from V and 4 bases from J, the junction kept 10 bases outside the gene matches.

The genes are TRBV29-1 and TRBJ2-7; D is undetermined. Trimming shortened V by 4 bases and J by 4 bases, and 5 bases separated the two germline ends. Germline V gives CDR1 SQVTM, CDR2 ANQGSEA. The CDR3 runs 10 residues. The CDR3 spells CSVGQYEQYF. The CDR3, as DNA: TGCAGCGTTGGACAATACGAGCAGTACTTC.

J is TRBJ1-4 and V is TRBV2; 12 bases match TRBD1. Losses at the gene ends were 6 bases for V and 11 bases for J; bases not matched to a gene: 10. Germline values: CDR1 SNHLY, CDR2 FYNNEI. This CDR3 region has 15 residues. This CDR3 reads CASRAAWDRGQKLFF. In nucleotides, the CDR3 is TGTGCCAGCAGGGCGGCCTGGGACAGGGGGCAGAAACTGTTTTTT.

The DNA of the CDR3 is TGTGCCAGCAGCCAAGGGGGTGTAGAAGCTTTCTTT. Translation gives CASSQGGVEAFF. The genes are TRBV7-3 and TRBJ1-1; tentative D call: TRBD1 (6 bases). V was trimmed by 5 bases and J by 8 bases, leaving 12 bases between them. Germline V gene lookup returns CDR1 SGHTA and CDR2 FQGTGA. The CDR3 contains 12 residues.

In its sample, this clone was seen once. This rearrangement joins TRBV6-1 to TRBJ1-2; perhaps TRBD1 as D (6 bases). V was cut by 3 bases and J by 4 bases, with 9 bases left in between. This CDR3 has 13 amino acids. Per the germline V gene, CDR1 is MNHNS and CDR2 is SASEGT. The CDR3 nucleotides read TGTGCCAGCAGTGAGCCGACAGGCTATGGCTACACCTTC. It is translated as CASSEPTGYGYTF.

This chain joins TRBV29-1 and TRBJ1-2, with 9 bases identical to TRBD1. The CDR3 runs 12 residues. V lost 7 bases to trimming and J lost 5 bases; unmatched junction nucleotides: 5. The V gene's germline CDR1 is SQVTM and CDR2 ANQGSEA. The DNA for the CDR3 is TGCAGCGCGGGACAGGGAGGGTATGGCTACACCTTC. This sequence encodes CSAGQGGYGYTF.

This chain uses TRBV5-6 with TRBJ1-6; D might be TRBD1 (6 bases). Germline values: CDR1 SGHDT, CDR2 YYEEEE. Trimming took off 6 bases at V and 4 bases at J, with 14 bases between the two ends. The CDR3 covers 15 residues. In DNA form, the CDR3 reads TGTGCCAGCAACCCCCAGGGGCTTTATAATTCACCCCTCCACTTT. It translates to CASNPQGLYNSPLHF.

Concerning this clone itself: At one boundary the junction diverges from the germline segment, which might be a read error. The chain is built from TRBV27 and TRBJ2-7; weak D call: TRBD2 (6 bases). This CDR3 has 14 amino acids. Germline V gene lookup returns CDR1 MNHEY and CDR2 SMNVEV (reference sequence). CDR3 amino acids: CASSMTVRAGLSHF. For the CDR3, the DNA is TGTGCCAGCAGTATGACAGTTCGAGCGGGTTTGTCCCACTTC.

The chain couples TRBV5-5 to TRBJ2-3, with TRBD1 as a possible D gene (6 bases). This CDR3 is 16 amino acids long. The germline CDR1 and CDR2 sequences are SGHKS and YYEKEE (reference sequence). V gave up 4 bases and J gave up 0 bases, with 15 bases separating them. The CDR3 nucleotides are TGTGCCAGCAGCGCGACCGGGACAACTAGCACAGATACGCAGTATTTT. This codes for CASSATGTTSTDTQYF.

V and J are TRBV6-5 and TRBJ1-3; 7 positions agree with TRBD1. Germline loops: CDR1 MNHEY, CDR2 SVGAGI. This CDR3 comprises 15 residues. Trimming removed 3 bases from V and 1 base from J; junction bases left unmatched: 3. CDR3 amino acids: CASSYRQGSGNTIYF. Written as DNA, the CDR3 is TGTGCCAGCAGTTATCGACAGGGATCTGGAAACACCATATATTTT.

The chain is built from TRBV5-1 and TRBJ2-3, with TRBD2 matching 9 bases. J gave up 2 bases and V 4 bases, and 8 bases lay outside the gene matches. The CDR3 runs 16 residues. Germline CDR1 reads SGHRS; CDR2 reads YFSETQ. CDR3 in DNA: TGCGCCAGCAGCGGAAGCGGGGGGACCTTCACAGATACGCAGTATTTT. Translation: CASSGSGGTFTDTQYF. Complete variable domain (other parts from reference TRBV5-1 and TRBJ2-3): KAGVTQTPRYLIKTRGQQVTLSCSPISGHRSVSWYQQTPGQGLQFLFEYFSETQRNKGNFPGRFSGRQFSNSRSEMNVSTLELGDSALYLCASSGSGGTFTDTQYFGPGTRLTVL.

Comments on this clone: The sample holds other DNA sequences that translate to the same CDR3. The chain links TRBV19 to TRBJ1-5; 8 bases map to TRBD1. The CDR3 is made up of 15 amino acids. With 6 bases clipped from V and 2 bases from J, the junction kept 6 bases outside the gene matches. The germline V gene has CDR1 LNHDA and CDR2 SQIVND (reference sequence). In DNA form, the CDR3 reads TGTGCCAGTAGCCCAACGGGACAGGGCAATCAGCCCCAGCATTTT. Translating it yields CASSPTGQGNQPQHF.

The genes are TRBV5-4 and TRBJ1-2, with 8 bases matching TRBD1. V gave up 9 bases and J gave up 7 bases; unmatched junction bases: 14. This CDR3 region has 14 residues. In germline, CDR1 is SGHNT, CDR2 YYREEE (reference sequence). The chain's CDR3 is CATDRASGLSGYTF. DNA for the CDR3: TGTGCCACGGACAGGGCGTCCGGACTATCTGGCTACACCTTC.

The genes are TRBV5-1 and TRBJ1-1; maybe TRBD1 (5 bases). V was trimmed by 5 bases and J by 2 bases, leaving 19 bases between them. CDR3 size: 16 residues. Germline CDR1 reads SGHRS; CDR2 reads YFSETQ. CDR3 nucleotide sequence: TGCGCCAGCAGTGGTTCCCCGGGGGGACGTAACACTGAAGCTTTCTTT. Translating it yields CASSGSPGGRNTEAFF. Full variable domain (outside the CDR3, taken from reference TRBV5-1 and TRBJ1-1): KAGVTQTPRYLIKTRGQQVTLSCSPISGHRSVSWYQQTPGQGLQFLFEYFSETQRNKGNFPGRFSGRQFSNSRSEMNVSTLELGDSALYLCASSGSPGGRNTEAFFGQGTRLTVV.

This chain joins TRBV5-1 and TRBJ1-5; D might be TRBD1 (5 bases). The CDR3 is 15 amino acids. Germline-derived CDR1 and CDR2 are SGHRS and YFSETQ. The germline V and J ends were trimmed by 0 bases and 1 base, with 8 bases remaining between them. The CDR3 region has the DNA TGCGCCAGCAGCTTGGGGACAAACAGCAATCAGCCCCAGCATTTT. It codes for CASSLGTNSNQPQHF.

This clone was found a few times. Other DNA sequences in this specimen translate into the identical CDR3. The CDR3 loop is CASSLGQFYGYTF. CDR3 bases: TGTGCCAGCAGTTTAGGGCAGTTTTATGGCTACACCTTC. The chain is built from TRBV28 and TRBJ1-2, with D unclear. V was trimmed by 2 bases and J by 5 bases, leaving 9 bases between them. Per the germline V gene, CDR1 is MDHEN and CDR2 is SYDVKM. The CDR3 extends over 13 amino acids.

The chain recombines TRBV12-3 or TRBV12-4 with TRBJ2-2; 7 bases agree with TRBD1. This CDR3 spans 13 amino acids. V was pared by 6 bases and J by 4 bases, with 2 bases of the junction left unmatched. CDR3 in amino acids: CASSSGGTGELFF. CDR3 DNA sequence: TGTGCCAGCAGCTCAGGGGGCACCGGGGAGCTGTTTTTT.